One sample yielded the 9 T cell receptor beta chains listed below, sequenced in a study of T cell clonality in common variable immunodeficiency. Some clones are missing from TCRdb's copy, which holds only in-frame ones; the method was immunoSEQ multiplex PCR. Observed are 25,000 to 35,000 clones, no singletons, with the top ten taking 3.8%. Source material: peripheral blood mononuclear cells. The source is a person aged 18 to 75 in good health.

Details on this clone: The missing CDR3 end, 3 residues past where the read stops, is filled in from the germline J gene. V usage is TRBV7-8 and J usage is TRBJ2-3; TRBD1 agrees at 9 bases. The CDR3 loop spans 16 amino acids. Looked up from germline, CDR1 is SGHVS and CDR2 is FQNEAQ. The covered CDR3 bases are TGTGCCAGCAGCTTAGAAGTGGGGACAGGGCTTGAGACG. Translated: CASSLEVGTGLET. The CDR3 in full is CASSLEVGTGLETQYF.

This clone was recorded at least ten times. At one end the junction does not follow the germline gene, possibly because of a read error. The read gets to within 3 residues of the CDR3 end, and the germline J gene fills in the rest. This sequence joins TRBV7-7 and TRBJ2-3; 7 positions agree with TRBD1. This CDR3 is built from 15 residues. Germline V gene lookup returns CDR1 SSHAT and CDR2 FNYEAQ (reference sequence). The sequenced part of the CDR3 DNA is TGTGCTAGCAGCTTTTTTGAAGAGGGGGCGAATACG. This codes for CASSFFEEGANT. The full CDR3 protein is CASSFFEEGANTQYF.

This clone was counted at least ten times. With the read ending 3 residues before the CDR3 end, the germline J gene is used to fill in that end. This chain connects TRBV4-2 to TRBJ2-7, with a possible D match to TRBD2 (5 bases). The CDR3 runs to 15 residues. The germline gives CDR1 LGHNA, CDR2 YNFKEQ. Trimming took 3 bases from V and 3 from J, leaving 15 bases between them. CDR3 loop: CASSQQLAQNYEQYF. The covered CDR3 bases are TGTGCCAGCAGCCAGCAGCTAGCACAAAACTACGAG.

This clone showed up many times. The read is 3 residues too short to cover the CDR3 end, so that end is filled in from the germline J gene. The chain carries TRBV5-4 and TRBJ2-7; 7 positions match TRBD2. The germline CDR1 and CDR2 sequences are SGHNT and YYREEE (reference sequence). V was clipped by 4 bases and J by 2 bases; unmatched bases: 6. The CDR3 extends over 14 amino acids. CDR3 DNA (partial): TGTGCCAGCAGCGACTGGGACTACCCCTACGAG. Encoded protein: CASSDWDYPYE. In full, the CDR3 is CASSDWDYPYEQYF.

Ten or more counts support this clone. The read terminates 3 residues before the CDR3 end, so the remaining end is supplied by the germline J gene. This chain connects TRBV5-1 to TRBJ2-6, with D maybe TRBD2 (7 bases). This CDR3 contains 18 residues. Germline assignment: CDR1 SGHRS and CDR2 YFSETQ. V lost 0 bases to trimming and J lost 0 bases, with 13 bases between them. CDR3 DNA, as far as it was read: TGCGCCAGCAGCTTGGGTGCGGGGGCGGGCTCTGGGGCCAACGTC. The encoded protein is CASSLGAGAGSGANV. The whole CDR3 reads CASSLGAGAGSGANVLTF.

This clone occurred many times. The read ends 3 residues shy of where the CDR3 ends; the end is completed using the germline J gene. The V gene is TRBV18, the J gene TRBJ2-1; 11 positions agree with TRBD1. Per the germline V gene, CDR1 is KGHSH and CDR2 is LQKENI. V shed 3 bases and J 5 bases; nucleotides not matched to a gene: 3. The CDR3 runs 15 residues. The sequenced part of the CDR3 DNA is TGTGCCAGCTCACCCGGGACAGGGGGTCACAATGAG. It specifies CASSPGTGGHNE. The full-length CDR3 reads as CASSPGTGGHNEQFF.

This clone was found many times. The read halts 3 residues ahead of the CDR3 end, with the missing end drawn from the germline J gene. The chain employs TRBV2 and TRBJ1-5; D might be TRBD1 (6 bases). The germline V gene has CDR1 SNHLY and CDR2 FYNNEI. The V end was cut by 4 bases, the J end by 6 bases, with 7 bases between. The CDR3 contains 12 residues. Partial CDR3 DNA: TGTGCCAGCAGTGGAGGGGGTCAGCCC. Translation: CASSGGGQP. The entire CDR3 sequence reads CASSGGGQPQHF.

This clone was detected only a few times. The read ends 3 residues before the CDR3 terminus; that terminus is restored from the germline J gene. V usage is TRBV5-1 and J usage is TRBJ2-7; TRBD2 might be the D (5 bases). Trimming removed 1 base from V and 3 bases from J, with 8 bases in between. The CDR3 runs to 13 residues. Germline V gene lookup returns CDR1 SGHRS and CDR2 YFSETQ. The CDR3 bases that were read are TGCGCCAGCAGCTTGATGGCGGGCTACGAG. It encodes CASSLMAGYE. The whole CDR3 region reads CASSLMAGYEQYF.

This clone has at least ten counts. Read data end 3 residues before the CDR3 end; the end is taken from the germline J gene. This sequence joins TRBV5-1 and TRBJ1-1; 8 bases line up with TRBD1. V gave up 3 bases and J gave up 1 base; unmatched junction bases: 5. In germline, CDR1 is SGHRS, CDR2 YFSETQ. The CDR3 loop spans 15 amino acids. CDR3 bases read: TGCGCCAGCAGCTGGCAGACAGGGGCGAACACTGAA. Protein sequence: CASSWQTGANTE. The complete CDR3 reads CASSWQTGANTEAFF.